At least ten counts were recorded for the clone carrying this TCR beta chain. The target antigen is unknown. This sample was included in a study of regulatory T cells in long-lasting Graves disease. Notes on the study in general: There was favoring of TRBV28, TRBJ1-2 and TRBJ2-5 in persistent disease.

This CDR3 comprises 10 residues. V was cut by 0 bases and J by 13 bases, with 9 bases left in between. The germline V gene encodes CDR1 DFQATT and CDR2 SNEGSKA (reference sequence). Libraries of TCR beta came from iRepertoire HTBI primers plus Arm-PCR of CDR3 regions. One entry per CDR3 protein results from TCRdb running MiXCR on the multiplex PCR reads. The repertoire has some 560,000 distinct CDR3 sequences, about 16% of them found once; the top ten carry roughly 25%. Time point defined: newly diagnosed GD, antithyroid drugs for less than 3 months. From RNA extracted from PBMCs, the TCR library was made. This sample also appeared in a second study, on T cells in Graves' hyperthyroidism and ophthalmopathy.

The source is a woman aged 35-65 years with Graves disease. The input for sequencing was peripheral blood mononuclear cells (PBMCs), taken at new diagnosis, from a patient treated with antithyroid drugs. The chain recombines TRBV20-1 with TRBJ1-1; D may be TRBD1 (6 bases). Here the CDR3 reads CSAREEGVFF. CDR3 DNA: TGCAGTGCTAGAGAGGAGGGGGTTTTCTTT.